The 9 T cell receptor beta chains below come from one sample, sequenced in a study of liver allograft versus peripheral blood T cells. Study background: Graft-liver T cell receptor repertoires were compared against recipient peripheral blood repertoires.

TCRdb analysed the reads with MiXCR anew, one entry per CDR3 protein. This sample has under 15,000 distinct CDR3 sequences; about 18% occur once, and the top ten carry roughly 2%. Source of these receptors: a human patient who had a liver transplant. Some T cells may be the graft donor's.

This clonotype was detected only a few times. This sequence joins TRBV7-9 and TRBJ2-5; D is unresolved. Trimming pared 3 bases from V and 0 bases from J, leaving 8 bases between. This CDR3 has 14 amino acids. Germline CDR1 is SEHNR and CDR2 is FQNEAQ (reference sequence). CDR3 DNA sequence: TGTGCCAGCAGCTTGCGTGGGTACCAAGAGACCCAGTACTTC. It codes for CASSLRGYQETQYF.

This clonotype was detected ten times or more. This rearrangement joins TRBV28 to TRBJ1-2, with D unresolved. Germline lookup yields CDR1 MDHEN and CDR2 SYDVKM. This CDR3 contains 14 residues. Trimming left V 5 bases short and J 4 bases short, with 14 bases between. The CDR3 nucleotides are TGTGCCAGCAGTCCCCCCGTTATAATCTATGGCTACACCTTC. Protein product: CASSPPVIIYGYTF.

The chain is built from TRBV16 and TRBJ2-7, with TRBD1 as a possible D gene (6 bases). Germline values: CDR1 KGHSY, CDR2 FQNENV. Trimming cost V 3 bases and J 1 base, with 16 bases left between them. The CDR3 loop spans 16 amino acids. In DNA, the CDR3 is TGTGCCAGCAGCCAGTCCAGACAGGAACTATCCTACGAGCAGTACTTC. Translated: CASSQSRQELSYEQYF.

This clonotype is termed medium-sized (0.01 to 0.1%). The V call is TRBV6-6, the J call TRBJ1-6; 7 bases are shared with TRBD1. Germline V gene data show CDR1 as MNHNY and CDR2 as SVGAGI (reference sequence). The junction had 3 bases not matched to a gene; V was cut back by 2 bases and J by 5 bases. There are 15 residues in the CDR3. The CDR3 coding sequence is TGTGCCAGCAGTTACGGGGACAGAGATAATTCACCCCTCCACTTT. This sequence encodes CASSYGDRDNSPLHF.

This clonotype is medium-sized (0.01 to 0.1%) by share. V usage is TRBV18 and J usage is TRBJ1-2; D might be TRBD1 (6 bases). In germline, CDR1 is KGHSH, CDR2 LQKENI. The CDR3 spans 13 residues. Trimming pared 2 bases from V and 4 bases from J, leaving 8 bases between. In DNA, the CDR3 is TGTGCCAGCTCACCAGACAGGATCTATGGCTACACCTTC. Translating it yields CASSPDRIYGYTF. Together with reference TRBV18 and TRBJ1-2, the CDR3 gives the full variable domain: NAGVMQNPRHLVRRRGQEARLRCSPMKGHSHVYWYRQLPEEGLKFMVYLQKENIIDESGMPKERFSAEFPKEGPSILRIQQVVRGDSAAYFCASSPDRIYGYTFGSGTRLTVV.

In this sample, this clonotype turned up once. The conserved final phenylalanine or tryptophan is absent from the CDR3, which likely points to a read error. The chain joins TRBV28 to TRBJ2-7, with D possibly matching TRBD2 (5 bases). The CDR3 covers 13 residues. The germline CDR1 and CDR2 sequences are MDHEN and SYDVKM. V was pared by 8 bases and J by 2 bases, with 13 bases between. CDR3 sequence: CASRPSGAYEQYI. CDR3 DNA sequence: TGTGCCAGCCGCCCAAGCGGAGCCTACGAGCAGTACATC.

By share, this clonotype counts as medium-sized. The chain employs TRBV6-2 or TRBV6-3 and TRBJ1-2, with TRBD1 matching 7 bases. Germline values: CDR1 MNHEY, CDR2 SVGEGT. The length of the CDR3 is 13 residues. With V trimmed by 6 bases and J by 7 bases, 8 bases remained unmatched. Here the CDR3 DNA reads TGTGCCAGCAGGGGCAGGGGGTTCGGTGGCTACACCTTC. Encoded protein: CASRGRGFGGYTF.

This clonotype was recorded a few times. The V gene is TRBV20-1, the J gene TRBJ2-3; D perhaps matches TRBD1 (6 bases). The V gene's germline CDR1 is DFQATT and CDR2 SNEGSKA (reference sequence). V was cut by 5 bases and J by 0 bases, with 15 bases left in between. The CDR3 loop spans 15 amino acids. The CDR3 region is CSAAKWDTSTDTQYF. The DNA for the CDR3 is TGCAGTGCTGCGAAGTGGGACACTAGCACAGATACGCAGTATTTT.

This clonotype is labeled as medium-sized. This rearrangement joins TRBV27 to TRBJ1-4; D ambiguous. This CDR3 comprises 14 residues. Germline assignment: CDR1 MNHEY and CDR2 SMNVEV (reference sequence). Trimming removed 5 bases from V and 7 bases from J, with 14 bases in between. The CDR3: CASSPPFSTEKLFF. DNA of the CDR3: TGTGCCAGCAGTCCCCCTTTTTCTACTGAAAAACTGTTTTTT.